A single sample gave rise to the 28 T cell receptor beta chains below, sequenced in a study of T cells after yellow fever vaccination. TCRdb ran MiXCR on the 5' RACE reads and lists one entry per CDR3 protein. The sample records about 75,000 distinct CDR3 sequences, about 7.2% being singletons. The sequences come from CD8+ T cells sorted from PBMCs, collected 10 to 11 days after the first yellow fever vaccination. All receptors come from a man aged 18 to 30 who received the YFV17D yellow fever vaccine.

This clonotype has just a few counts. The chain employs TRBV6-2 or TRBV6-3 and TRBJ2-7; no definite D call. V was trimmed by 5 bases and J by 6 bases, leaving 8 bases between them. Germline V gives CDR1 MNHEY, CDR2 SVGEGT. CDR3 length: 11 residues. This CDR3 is CASSNLLEQYF. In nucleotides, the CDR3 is TGTGCCAGCAGTAATCTCCTCGAGCAGTACTTC.

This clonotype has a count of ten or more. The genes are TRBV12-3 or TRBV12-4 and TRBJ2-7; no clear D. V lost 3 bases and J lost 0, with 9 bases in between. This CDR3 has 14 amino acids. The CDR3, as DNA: TGTGCCAGCAGTTTTGGGGATAGCTCCTACGAGCAGTACTTC. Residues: CASSFGDSSYEQYF.

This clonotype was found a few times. This chain's CDR3 is CASSYSTPGQRSSYEQYF. CDR3 bases: TGTGCCAGCAGTTACTCGACGCCGGGACAAAGGAGCTCCTACGAGCAGTACTTC. The chain recombines TRBV6-2 or TRBV6-3 with TRBJ2-7; D is possibly TRBD1 (6 bases). The V gene lost 0 bases and the J gene lost 0 bases, with 18 bases spanning the gap. The CDR3 contains 18 residues. Germline V gene lookup returns CDR1 MNHEY and CDR2 SVGEGT.

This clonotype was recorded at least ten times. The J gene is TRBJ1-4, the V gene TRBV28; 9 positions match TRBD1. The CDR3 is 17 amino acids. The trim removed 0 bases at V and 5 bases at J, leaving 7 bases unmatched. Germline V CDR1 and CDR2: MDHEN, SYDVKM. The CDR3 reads CASSLWGQGALNEKLFF. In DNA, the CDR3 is TGTGCCAGCAGTTTATGGGGACAGGGCGCCCTAAATGAAAAACTGTTTTTT.

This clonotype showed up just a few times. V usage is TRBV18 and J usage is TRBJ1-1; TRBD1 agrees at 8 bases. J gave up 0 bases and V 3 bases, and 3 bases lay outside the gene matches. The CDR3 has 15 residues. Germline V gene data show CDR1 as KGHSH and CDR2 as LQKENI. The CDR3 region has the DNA TGTGCCAGCTCACCCCAGACAGGGGTGAACACTGAAGCTTTCTTT. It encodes CASSPQTGVNTEAFF.

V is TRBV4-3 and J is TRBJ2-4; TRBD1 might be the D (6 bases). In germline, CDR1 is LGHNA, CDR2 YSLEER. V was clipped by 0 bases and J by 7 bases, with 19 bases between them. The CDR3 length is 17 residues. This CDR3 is CASSQENEQGEHNIQYF. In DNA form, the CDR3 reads TGCGCCAGCAGCCAAGAGAATGAACAGGGCGAGCATAACATTCAGTACTTC.

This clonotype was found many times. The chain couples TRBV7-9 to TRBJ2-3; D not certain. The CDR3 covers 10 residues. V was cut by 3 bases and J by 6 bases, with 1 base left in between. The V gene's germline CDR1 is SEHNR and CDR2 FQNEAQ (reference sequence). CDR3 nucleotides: TGTGCCAGCAGCTTTGATACGCAGTATTTT. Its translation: CASSFDTQYF.

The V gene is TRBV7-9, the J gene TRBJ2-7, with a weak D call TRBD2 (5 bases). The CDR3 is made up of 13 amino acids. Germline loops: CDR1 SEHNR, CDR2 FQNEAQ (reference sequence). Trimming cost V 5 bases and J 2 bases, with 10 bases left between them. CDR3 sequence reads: CASSHTSTYEQYV. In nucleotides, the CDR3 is TGTGCCAGCAGCCATACTAGTACCTACGAGCAGTACGTC.

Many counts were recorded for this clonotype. The CDR3 is CSASGRSSPDASYTDTQYF. The CDR3 DNA follows: TGCAGTGCCTCGGGACGGAGCTCCCCGGACGCCTCATACACAGATACGCAGTATTTT. This sequence joins TRBV20-1 and TRBJ2-3; either TRBD1 or TRBD2 may supply D (5 bases each). The CDR3 spans 19 residues. Trimming took 6 bases from V and 2 from J, leaving 30 bases between them. Germline CDR1 reads DFQATT; CDR2 reads SNEGSKA (reference sequence).

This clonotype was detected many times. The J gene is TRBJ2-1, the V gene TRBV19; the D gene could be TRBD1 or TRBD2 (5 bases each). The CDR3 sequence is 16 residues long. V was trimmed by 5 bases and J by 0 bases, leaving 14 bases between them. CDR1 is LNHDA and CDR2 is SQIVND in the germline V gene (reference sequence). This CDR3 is CASSDMGVSSYNEQFF. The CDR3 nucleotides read TGTGCCAGTAGTGACATGGGGGTGAGCTCCTACAATGAGCAGTTCTTC.

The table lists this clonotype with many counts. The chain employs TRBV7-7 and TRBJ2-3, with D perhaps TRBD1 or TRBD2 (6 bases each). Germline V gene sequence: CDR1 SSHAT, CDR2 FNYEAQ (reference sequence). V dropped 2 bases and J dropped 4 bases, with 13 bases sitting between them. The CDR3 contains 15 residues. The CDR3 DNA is TGTGCCAGCAGCTTAACCGGACGGGGGCCAGATACGCAGTATTTT. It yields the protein CASSLTGRGPDTQYF.

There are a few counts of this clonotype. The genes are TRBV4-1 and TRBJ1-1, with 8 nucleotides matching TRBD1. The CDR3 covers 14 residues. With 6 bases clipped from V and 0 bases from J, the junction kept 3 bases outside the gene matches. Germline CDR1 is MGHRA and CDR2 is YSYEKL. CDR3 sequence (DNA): TGCGCCAGCAGTTACAGGGGGGTGAACACTGAAGCTTTCTTT. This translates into CASSYRGVNTEAFF.

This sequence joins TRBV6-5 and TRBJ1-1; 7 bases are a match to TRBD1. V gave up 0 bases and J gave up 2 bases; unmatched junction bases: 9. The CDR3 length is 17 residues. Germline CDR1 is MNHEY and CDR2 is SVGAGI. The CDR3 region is CASSYSSPGQHNTEAFF. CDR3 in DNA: TGTGCCAGCAGTTACTCGTCCCCGGGACAGCATAACACTGAAGCTTTCTTT.

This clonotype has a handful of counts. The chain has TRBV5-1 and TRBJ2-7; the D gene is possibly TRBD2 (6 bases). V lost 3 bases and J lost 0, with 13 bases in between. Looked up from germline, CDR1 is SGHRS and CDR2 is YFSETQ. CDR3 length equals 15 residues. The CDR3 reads CASSWGVLSSYEQYF. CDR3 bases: TGCGCCAGCAGCTGGGGGGTTCTCTCCTCCTACGAGCAGTACTTC.

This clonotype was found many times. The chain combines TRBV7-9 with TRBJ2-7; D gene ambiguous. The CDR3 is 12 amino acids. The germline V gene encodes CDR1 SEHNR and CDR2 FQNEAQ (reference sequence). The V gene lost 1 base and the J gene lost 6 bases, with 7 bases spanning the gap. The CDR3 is CASSLDLGEQYF. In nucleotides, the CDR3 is TGTGCCAGCAGCTTAGATCTCGGCGAGCAGTACTTC.

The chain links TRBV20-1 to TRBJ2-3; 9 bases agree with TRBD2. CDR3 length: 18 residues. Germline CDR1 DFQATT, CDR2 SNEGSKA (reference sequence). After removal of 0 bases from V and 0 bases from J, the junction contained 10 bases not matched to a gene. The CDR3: CSARDWLAGSTSTDTQYF. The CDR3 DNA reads TGCAGTGCTAGAGATTGGCTAGCGGGGTCTACTAGCACAGATACGCAGTATTTT.

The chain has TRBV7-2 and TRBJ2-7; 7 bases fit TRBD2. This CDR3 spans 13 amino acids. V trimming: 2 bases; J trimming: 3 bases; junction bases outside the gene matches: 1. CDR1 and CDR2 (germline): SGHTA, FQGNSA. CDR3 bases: TGTGCCAGCAGCTTAAGGGACTACTACGAGCAGTACGTC. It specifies CASSLRDYYEQYV.

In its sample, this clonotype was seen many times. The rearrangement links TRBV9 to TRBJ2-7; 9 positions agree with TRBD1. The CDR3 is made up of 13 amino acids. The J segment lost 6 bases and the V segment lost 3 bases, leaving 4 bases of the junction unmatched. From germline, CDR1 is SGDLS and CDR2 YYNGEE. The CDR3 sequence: CASSAGTGREQYF. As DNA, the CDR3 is TGTGCCAGCAGCGCCGGGACAGGGCGCGAGCAGTACTTC. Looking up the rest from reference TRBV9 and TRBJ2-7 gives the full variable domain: DSGVTQTPKHLITATGQRVTLRCSPRSGDLSVYWYQQSLDQGLQFLIQYYNGEERAKGNILERFSAQQFPDLHSELNLSSLELGDSALYFCASSAGTGREQYFGPGTRLTVT.

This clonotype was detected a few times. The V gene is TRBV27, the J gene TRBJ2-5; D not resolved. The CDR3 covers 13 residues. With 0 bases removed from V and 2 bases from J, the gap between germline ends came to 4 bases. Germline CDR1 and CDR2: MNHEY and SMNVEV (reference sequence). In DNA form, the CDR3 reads TGTGCCAGCAGTTTATCAGGACAAGAGACCCAGTACTTC. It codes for CASSLSGQETQYF.

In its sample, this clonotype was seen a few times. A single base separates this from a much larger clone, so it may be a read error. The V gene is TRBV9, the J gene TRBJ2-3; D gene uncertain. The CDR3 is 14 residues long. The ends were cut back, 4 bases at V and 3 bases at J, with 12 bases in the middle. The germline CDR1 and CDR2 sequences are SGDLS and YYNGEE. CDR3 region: CASSLDPPTDTQYF. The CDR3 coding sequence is TGTGCCAGCAGCCTAGACCCCCCAACAGATACGCAGTATTTT. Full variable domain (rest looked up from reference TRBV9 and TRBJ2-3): DSGVTQTPKHLITATGQRVTLRCSPRSGDLSVYWYQQSLDQGLQFLIQYYNGEERAKGNILERFSAQQFPDLHSELNLSSLELGDSALYFCASSLDPPTDTQYFGPGTRLTVL.

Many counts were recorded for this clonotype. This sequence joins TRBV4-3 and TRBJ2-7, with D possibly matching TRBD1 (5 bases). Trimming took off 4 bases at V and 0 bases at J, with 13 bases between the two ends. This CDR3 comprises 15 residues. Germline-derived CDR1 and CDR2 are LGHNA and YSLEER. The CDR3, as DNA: TGCGCCAGCAGCCGGGGCGTGGTCAGCTCCTACGAGCAGTACTTC. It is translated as CASSRGVVSSYEQYF.

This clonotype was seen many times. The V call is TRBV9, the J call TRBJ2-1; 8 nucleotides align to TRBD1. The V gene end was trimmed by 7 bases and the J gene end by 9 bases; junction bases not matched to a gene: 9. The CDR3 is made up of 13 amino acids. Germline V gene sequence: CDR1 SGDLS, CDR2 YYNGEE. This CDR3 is CASEGQGATEQFF. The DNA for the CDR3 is TGTGCCAGCGAAGGGCAGGGGGCCACTGAGCAGTTCTTC.

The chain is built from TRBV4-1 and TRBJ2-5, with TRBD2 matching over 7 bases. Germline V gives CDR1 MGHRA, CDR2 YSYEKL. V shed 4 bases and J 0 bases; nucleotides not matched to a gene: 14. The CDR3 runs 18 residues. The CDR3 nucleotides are TGCGCCAGCAGCCTAGCGAGGTATTGGGGGGGGAACCAAGAGACCCAGTACTTC. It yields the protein CASSLARYWGGNQETQYF.

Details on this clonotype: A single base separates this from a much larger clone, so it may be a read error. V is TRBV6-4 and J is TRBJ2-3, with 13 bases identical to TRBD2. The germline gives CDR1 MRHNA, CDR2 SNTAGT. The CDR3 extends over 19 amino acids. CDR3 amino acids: CARSDPGLAGALSTDTQYF. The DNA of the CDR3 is TGTGCCCGCAGTGACCCTGGACTAGCGGGGGCCCTTAGCACAGATACGCAGTATTTT.

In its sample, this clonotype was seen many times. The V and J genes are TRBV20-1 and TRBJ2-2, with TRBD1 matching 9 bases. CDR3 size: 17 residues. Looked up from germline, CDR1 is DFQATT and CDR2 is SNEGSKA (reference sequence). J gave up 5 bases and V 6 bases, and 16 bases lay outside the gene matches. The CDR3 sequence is CSALRQGGPPRTGELFF. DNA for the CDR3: TGCAGTGCCCTTAGACAGGGGGGCCCCCCAAGGACCGGGGAGCTGTTTTTT.

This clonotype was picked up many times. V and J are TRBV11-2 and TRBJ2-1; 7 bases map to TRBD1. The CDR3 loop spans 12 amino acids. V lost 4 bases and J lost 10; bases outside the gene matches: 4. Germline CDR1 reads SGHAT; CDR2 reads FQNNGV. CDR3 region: CASSSQGEEQFF. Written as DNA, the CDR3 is TGTGCCAGCAGCTCCCAGGGGGAAGAGCAGTTCTTC.

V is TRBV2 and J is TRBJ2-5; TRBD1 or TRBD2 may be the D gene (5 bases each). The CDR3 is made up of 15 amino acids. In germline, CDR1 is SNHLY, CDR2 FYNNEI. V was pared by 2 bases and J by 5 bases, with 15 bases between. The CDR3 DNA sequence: TGTGCCAGCAGTGAATGGACGGGGCGCGGGGAGACCCAGTACTTC. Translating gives CASSEWTGRGETQYF.

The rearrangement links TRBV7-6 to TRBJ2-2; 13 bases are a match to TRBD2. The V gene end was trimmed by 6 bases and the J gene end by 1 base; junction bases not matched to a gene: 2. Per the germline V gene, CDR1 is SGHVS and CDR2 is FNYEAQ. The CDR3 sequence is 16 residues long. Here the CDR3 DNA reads TGTGCCAGCAGTCGACTAGCGGGGGGGAACACCGGGGAGCTGTTTTTT. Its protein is CASSRLAGGNTGELFF.